A single TCR beta chain is shown here with its context. What it recognizes is unknown. The CDR3 extends over 14 amino acids. These data originate in a study of OX40 agonist ivuxolimab in advanced cancers. Study at large: Patients received ivuxolimab, an agonistic anti-OX40 (CD134) antibody. Participants averaged about 66 years of age (range roughly 23 to 80) and were 75% to 90% male. Study-wide points: Also present in some nonresponders was a low level of normalized T-cell clonal expansion.

Here immunoSEQ multiplex PCR was the method, and the copy in TCRdb shows in-frame clones only, minus some. Of more than 65,000 clones detected, nearly 90% appear once; the ten largest clones hold 0.72%. This clonotype was obtained from an adult with an advanced solid tumor such as melanoma, head and neck, liver or kidney cancer. Specimen: CD4+ or CD8+ T cells sorted from blood, collected in a trial of the OX40 agonist ivuxolimab. This chain uses TRBV21-1 with TRBJ2-1; the table assigns TRBD2, which was not confirmed against the DNA. TRBV21-1 is designated a pseudogene. This CDR3 is CASVSGTLYNEQFF. The CDR3, as DNA: TGTGCCAGCGTTAGCGGGACGTTGTACAATGAGCAGTTCTTC.